Below, 2 T cell receptor beta chains from the same sample are listed, as sequenced in a study of blood T cell repertoires in COVID-19. Measured with immunoSEQ multiplex PCR; TCRdb has only the in-frame clones, and not every one. This table has about 100,000 clones, around four fifths appearing once. The sample comprised peripheral blood. The receptors originated from a man aged 50 or older with active or convalescent COVID-19.

The rearrangement uses TRBV5-1 and TRBJ2-1, with 12 bases matching TRBD2. Unmatched junction bases numbered 5, after V lost 0 bases and J lost 7 bases. This CDR3 contains 16 residues. Germline V gene data show CDR1 as SGHRS and CDR2 as YFSETQ. CDR3 region: CASSLGTSGIVNEQFF. DNA of the CDR3: TGCGCCAGCAGCTTGGGGACTAGCGGGATTGTTAATGAGCAGTTCTTC.

About this clone itself: Other DNA sequences within the sample encode an identical CDR3. J is TRBJ1-2 and V is TRBV7-3; D uncertain. The CDR3 totals 13 residues. V lost 2 bases to trimming and J lost 2 bases, with 6 bases between them. CDR1 is SGHTA and CDR2 is FQGTGA in the germline V gene. The CDR3 protein is CASSLGGNYGYTF. The CDR3, as DNA: TGTGCCAGCAGCTTAGGCGGAAACTATGGCTACACCTTC. The whole variable domain, filled in from reference TRBV7-3 and TRBJ1-2, reads GAGVSQTPSNKVTEKGKYVELRCDPISGHTALYWYRQSLGQGPEFLIYFQGTGAADDSGLPNDRFFAVRPEGSVSTLKIQRTERGDSAVYLCASSLGGNYGYTFGSGTRLTVV.